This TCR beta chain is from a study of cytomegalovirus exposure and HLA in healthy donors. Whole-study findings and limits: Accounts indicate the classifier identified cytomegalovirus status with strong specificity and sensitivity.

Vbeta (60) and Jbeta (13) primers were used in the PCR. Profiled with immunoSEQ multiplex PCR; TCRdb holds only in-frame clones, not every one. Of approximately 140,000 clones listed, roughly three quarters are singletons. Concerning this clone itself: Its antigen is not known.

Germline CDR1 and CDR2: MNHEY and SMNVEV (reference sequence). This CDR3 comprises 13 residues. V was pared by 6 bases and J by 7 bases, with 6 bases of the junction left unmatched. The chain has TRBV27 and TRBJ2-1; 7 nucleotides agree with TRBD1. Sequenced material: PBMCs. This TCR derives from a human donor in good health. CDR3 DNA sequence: TGTGCCAGCAGCCTCGACAGGGCGAATGAGCAGTTCTTC. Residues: CASSLDRANEQFF.